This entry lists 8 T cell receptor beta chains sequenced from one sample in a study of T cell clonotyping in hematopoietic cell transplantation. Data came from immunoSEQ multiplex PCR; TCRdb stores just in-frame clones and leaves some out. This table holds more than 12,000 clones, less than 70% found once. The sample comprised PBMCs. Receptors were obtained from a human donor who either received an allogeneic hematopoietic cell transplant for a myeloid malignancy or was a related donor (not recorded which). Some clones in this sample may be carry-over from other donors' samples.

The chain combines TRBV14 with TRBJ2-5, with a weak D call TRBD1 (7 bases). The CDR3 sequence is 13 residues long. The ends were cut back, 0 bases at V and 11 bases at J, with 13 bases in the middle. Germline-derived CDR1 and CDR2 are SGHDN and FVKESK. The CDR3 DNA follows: TGTGCCAGCAGCCAAGATCAACAGGGGAGGCAGTACTTC. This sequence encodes CASSQDQQGRQYF.

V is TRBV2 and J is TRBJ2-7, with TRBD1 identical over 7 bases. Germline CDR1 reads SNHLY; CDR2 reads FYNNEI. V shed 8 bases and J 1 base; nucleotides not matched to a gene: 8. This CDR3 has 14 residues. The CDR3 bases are TGTGCCAGCGGAGGTGAGACAGGGTCCTACGAGCAGTACTTC. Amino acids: CASGGETGSYEQYF.

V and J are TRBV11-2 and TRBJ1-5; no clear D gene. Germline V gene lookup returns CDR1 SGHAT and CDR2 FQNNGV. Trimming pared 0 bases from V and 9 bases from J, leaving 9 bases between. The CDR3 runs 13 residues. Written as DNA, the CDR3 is TGTGCCAGCAGCTTAGACAGTCTGGCGCCCCAGCATTTT. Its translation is CASSLDSLAPQHF. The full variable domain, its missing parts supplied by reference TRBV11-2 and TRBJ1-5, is EAGVAQSPRYKIIEKRQSVAFWCNPISGHATLYWYQQILGQGPKLLIQFQNNGVVDDSQLPKDRFSAERLKGVDSTLKIQPAKLEDSAVYLCASSLDSLAPQHFGDGTRLSIL.

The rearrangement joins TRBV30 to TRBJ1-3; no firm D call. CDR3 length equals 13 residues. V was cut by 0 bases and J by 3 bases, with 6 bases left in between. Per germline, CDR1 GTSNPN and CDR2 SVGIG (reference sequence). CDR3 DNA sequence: TGTGCCTGGAGTGTGGTGGGTGGAAACACCATATATTTT. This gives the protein CAWSVVGGNTIYF.

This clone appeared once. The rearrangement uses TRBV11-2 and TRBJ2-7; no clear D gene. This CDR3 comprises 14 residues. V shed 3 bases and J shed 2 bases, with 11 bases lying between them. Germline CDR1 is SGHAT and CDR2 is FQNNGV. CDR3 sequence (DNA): TGTGCCAGCAGCTTCTCCACTCGAACCTACGAGCAGTACTTC. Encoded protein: CASSFSTRTYEQYF.

CDR3 residues: CASSEVGQGNTEAFF. In DNA, the CDR3 is TGTGCCAGCAGTGAAGTGGGACAGGGGAACACTGAAGCTTTCTTT. The V gene is TRBV6-1, the J gene TRBJ1-1; TRBD1 agrees at 9 bases. The trim removed 1 base at V and 1 base at J, leaving 1 base unmatched. The CDR3 contains 15 residues. CDR1 is MNHNS and CDR2 is SASEGT in the germline V gene.

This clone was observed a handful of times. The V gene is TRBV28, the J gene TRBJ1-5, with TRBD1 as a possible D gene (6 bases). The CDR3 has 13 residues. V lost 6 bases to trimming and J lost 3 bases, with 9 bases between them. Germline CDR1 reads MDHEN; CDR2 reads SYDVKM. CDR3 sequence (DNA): TGTGCCAGCAGGACAGGAAACAATCAGCCCCAGCATTTT. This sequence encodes CASRTGNNQPQHF.

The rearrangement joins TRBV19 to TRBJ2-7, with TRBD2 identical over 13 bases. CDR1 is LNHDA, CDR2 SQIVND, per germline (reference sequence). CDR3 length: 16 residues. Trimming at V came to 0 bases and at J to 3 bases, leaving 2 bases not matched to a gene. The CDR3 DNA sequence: TGTGCCAGTAGTATAGAGGGACTAGCGGGGATCTACGAGCAGTACTTC. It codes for CASSIEGLAGIYEQYF.